This T cell receptor (beta chain) was identified in a study of T cells in Graves' hyperthyroidism and ophthalmopathy. V dropped 2 bases and J dropped 3; count of bases not matched to a gene: 6. Per the germline V gene, CDR1 is SGHTA and CDR2 is FQGNSA. The CDR3 has 15 residues. Template material for amplifying TCR beta CDR3 regions consisted of RNA transcripts. During a first-round RT-PCR of the TCR CDR3, the HTBI primer set was used. MiXCR, applied by TCRdb to the multiplex PCR reads, yields one record per CDR3 protein. The sample comprises tens of thousands of distinct CDR3 sequences, around 50% of which are singletons, and approximately 6.2% rests with the top ten. Progressors' blood was drawn at hyperthyroidism diagnosis, before ophthalmopathy symptoms. PBMCs stemmed from around 9.3 ml fresh peripheral blood. Study outcomes and limitations: Before onset, by a median of approximately 5.9 months, the model predicted ophthalmopathy. Most clonotypes expanded in the thyroid (above 0.001) were also present in blood.

This clonotype qualifies as medium-sized. Its matching antigen is unknown. The TCR originated in a woman in her forties or fifties with Graves' hyperthyroidism that later progressed to Graves' ophthalmopathy. Specimen: blood. The chain uses TRBV7-2 and TRBJ2-5; TRBD2 aligns across 7 bases. The CDR3 DNA reads as TGTGCCAGCAGCTTAAATGCGGGAGCGAAAGAGACCCAGTACTTC. Protein product: CASSLNAGAKETQYF.